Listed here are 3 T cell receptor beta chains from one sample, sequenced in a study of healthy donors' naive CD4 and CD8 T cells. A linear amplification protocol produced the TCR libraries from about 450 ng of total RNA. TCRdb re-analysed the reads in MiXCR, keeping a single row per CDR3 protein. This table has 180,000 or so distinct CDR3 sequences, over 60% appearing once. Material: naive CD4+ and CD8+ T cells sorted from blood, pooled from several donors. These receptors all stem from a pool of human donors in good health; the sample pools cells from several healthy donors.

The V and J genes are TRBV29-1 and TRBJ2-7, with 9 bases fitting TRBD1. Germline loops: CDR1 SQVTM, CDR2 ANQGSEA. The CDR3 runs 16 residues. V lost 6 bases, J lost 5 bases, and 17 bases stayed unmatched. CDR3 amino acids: CSVDSPGQGRIHEQYF. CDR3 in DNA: TGCAGCGTGGATTCTCCGGGACAGGGAAGGATTCACGAGCAGTACTTC.

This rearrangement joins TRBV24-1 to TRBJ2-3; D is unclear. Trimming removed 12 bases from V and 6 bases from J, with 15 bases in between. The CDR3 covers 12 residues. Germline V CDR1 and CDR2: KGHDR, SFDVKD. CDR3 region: CALLPTLDTQYF. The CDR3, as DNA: TGTGCCCTATTACCGACCCTGGATACGCAGTATTTT.

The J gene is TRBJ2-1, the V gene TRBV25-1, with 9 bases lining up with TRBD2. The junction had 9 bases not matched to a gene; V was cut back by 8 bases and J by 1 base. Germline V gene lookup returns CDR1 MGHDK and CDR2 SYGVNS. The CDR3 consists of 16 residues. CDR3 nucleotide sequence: TGTGCCAGCCGGCGGGGCGGGAGGGTATCCTACAATGAGCAGTTCTTC. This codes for CASRRGGRVSYNEQFF.